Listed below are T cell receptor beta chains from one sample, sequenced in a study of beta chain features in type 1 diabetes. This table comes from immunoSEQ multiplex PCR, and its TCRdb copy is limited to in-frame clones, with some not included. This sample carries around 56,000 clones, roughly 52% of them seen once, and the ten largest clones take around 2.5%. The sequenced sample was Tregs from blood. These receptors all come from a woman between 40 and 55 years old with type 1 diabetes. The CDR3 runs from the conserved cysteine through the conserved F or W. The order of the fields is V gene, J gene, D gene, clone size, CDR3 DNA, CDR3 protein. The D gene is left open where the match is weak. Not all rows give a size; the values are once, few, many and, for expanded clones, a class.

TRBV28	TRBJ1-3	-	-	TGTGCCAGCAGTTTGCCCTACTCTGGAAACACCATATATTTT	CASSLPYSGNTIYF
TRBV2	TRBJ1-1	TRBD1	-	TGTGCCAGCAGGATTGGACAGGGAGGAACTGAAGCTTTCTTT	CASRIGQGGTEAFF
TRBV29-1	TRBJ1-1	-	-	TGCAGCCCCTACCGAGACACTGAAGCTTTCTTT	CSPYRDTEAFF
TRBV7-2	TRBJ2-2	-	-	TGTGCCAGCAGCTCAAGCGGTTCGAACACCGGGGAGCTGTTTTTT	CASSSSGSNTGELFF
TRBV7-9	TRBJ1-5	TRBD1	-	TGTGCCAGCAGCGAACAGGGGGCTCGGCAGCCCCAGCATTTT	CASSEQGARQPQHF
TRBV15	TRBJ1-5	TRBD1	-	TGTGCCACCAGCAGGACCTCAGGGGGCCGGGGTCAGCCCCAGCATTTT	CATSRTSGGRGQPQHF
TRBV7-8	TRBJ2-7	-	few	TGTGCCAGCAGCTTAAACAGGGTATCCTACGAGCAGTACTTC	CASSLNRVSYEQYF
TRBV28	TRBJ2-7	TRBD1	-	TGTGCCACCTCAGGGGTGGGACAGGGCCTCTACGAGCAGTACTTC	CATSGVGQGLYEQYF
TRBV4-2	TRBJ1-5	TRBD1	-	TGTGCCAGCAGCCAAGGGTGGGACAGCCTCAATCAGCCCCAGCATTTT	CASSQGWDSLNQPQHF
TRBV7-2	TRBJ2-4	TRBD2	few	TGTGCCAGCAGCTTTTTAGCGGGAGGAAACATTCAGTACTTC	CASSFLAGGNIQYF
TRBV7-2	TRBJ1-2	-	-	TGTGCCAGCAGCTTAGTGAGCTATGGCTACACCTTC	CASSLVSYGYTF
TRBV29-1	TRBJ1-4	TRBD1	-	TGCAGCGTTGAAGATCAGGACAGGGGGCTCGAGCTGTTTTTT	CSVEDQDRGLELFF
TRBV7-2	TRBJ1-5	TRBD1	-	TGTGCCAGCAGCTTAGGGCGAGGGACAGGAGGTCAGCCCCAGCATTTT	CASSLGRGTGGQPQHF
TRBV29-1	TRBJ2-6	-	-	TGCAGCGTTGCCCCGGGGTCTGGGGCCAACGTCCTGACTTTC	CSVAPGSGANVLTF
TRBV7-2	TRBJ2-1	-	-	TGTGCCAGCAGCTTATCCCGGAGCTCCTACAATGAGCAGTTCTTC	CASSLSRSSYNEQFF
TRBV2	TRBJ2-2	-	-	TGTGCCAGCAGTGGAGGGTCCTATACCGGGGAGCTGTTTTTT	CASSGGSYTGELFF
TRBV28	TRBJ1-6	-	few	TGTGCCAGCAGTTTAGGGGGGGCGGGTAATTCACCCCTCCACTTT	CASSLGGAGNSPLHF
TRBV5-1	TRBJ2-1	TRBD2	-	TGCGCCAGCAGCTTGGGGGCTAGCGGGAGTAGCATGAATGAGCAGTTCTTC	CASSLGASGSSMNEQFF
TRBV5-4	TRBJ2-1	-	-	TGTGCCAGCAGCTTCGTATCGTGGAGTAGGTCCTACAATGAGCAGTTCTTC	CASSFVSWSRSYNEQFF
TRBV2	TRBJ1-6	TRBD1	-	TGTGCCAGCCAGACAGGGGGCAATTCACCCCTCCACTTT	CASQTGGNSPLHF
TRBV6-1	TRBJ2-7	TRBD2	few	TGTGCCAGCAACGCGGGAGGGGGGACCTACGAGCAGTACTTC	CASNAGGGTYEQYF
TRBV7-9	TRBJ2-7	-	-	TGTGCCAGCAGCTTCTTATTCTCTTCCTACGAGCAGTACTTC	CASSFLFSSYEQYF
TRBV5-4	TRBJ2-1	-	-	TGTGCCAGCAGCTTTGAGGGTCTTAGCTCCTACAATGAGCAGTTCTTC	CASSFEGLSSYNEQFF
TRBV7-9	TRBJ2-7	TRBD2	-	TGTGCCAGCAGCCGGGGGGGCCTGGGGGCGCTGTACGAGCAGTACTTC	CASSRGGLGALYEQYF
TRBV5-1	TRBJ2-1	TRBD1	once	TGCGCCAGCAGCCGAGGACAGGCGAGCTCCTACAATGAGCAGTTCTTC	CASSRGQASSYNEQFF
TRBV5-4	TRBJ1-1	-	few	TGTGCCAGCAGCTTCAAGGGAGTGAACACTGAAGCTTTCTTT	CASSFKGVNTEAFF
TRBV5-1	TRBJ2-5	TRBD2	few	TGCGCCAGCAGCCTGAGCGGGGGAGTGGAGACCCAGTACTTC	CASSLSGGVETQYF